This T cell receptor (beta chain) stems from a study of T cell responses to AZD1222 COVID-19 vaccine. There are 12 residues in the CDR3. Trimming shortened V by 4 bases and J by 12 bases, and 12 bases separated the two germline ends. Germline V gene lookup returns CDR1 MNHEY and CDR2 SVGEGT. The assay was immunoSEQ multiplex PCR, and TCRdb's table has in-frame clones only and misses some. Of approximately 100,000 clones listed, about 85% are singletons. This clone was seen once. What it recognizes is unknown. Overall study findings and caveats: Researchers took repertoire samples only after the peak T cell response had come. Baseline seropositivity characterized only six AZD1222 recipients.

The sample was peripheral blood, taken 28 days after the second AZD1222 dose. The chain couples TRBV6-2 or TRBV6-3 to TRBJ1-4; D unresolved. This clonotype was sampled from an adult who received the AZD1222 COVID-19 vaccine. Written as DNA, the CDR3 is TGTGCCAGCAGTTCGAGAGGTGCGGAACTGTTTTTT. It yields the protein CASSSRGAELFF.